Below, 23 T cell receptor beta chains from the same sample are listed, as sequenced in a study of tumor and adjacent non-tumor tissue in lung cancer. A modified ARM-PCR protocol with three rounds of nested PCR amplified TCRbeta. TCRdb processed the multiplex PCR reads anew with MiXCR; each CDR3 protein has one entry. This table has 200,000 to 250,000 distinct CDR3 sequences, less than 80% appearing once. No cell sorting was done before RNA was extracted from the tissue. The sequencing sample was made of lung tumor tissue. The origin of the receptors is a man in his sixties with non-small cell lung cancer.

Concerning this clonotype: The conserved final phenylalanine or tryptophan is absent from the CDR3, which likely points to a read error. The chain is built from TRBV11-3 and TRBJ2-1, with a weak D call TRBD2 (6 bases). Trimming took off 4 bases at V and 4 bases at J, with 14 bases between the two ends. Germline CDR1 reads SGHNT; CDR2 reads YENEEA. The CDR3 runs to 15 residues. In DNA, the CDR3 is TGTGCCAGCAGCTCCGAGGCGGGGAGGTACAATGAGCAGTTCTTA. It yields the protein CASSSEAGRYNEQFL.

Turning to this clonotype: The junction and the germline gene differ at one end; a read error may be behind it. The genes are TRBV6-5 and TRBJ2-5; D tentatively reads TRBD1 or TRBD2 (5 bases each). Germline V gives CDR1 MNHEY, CDR2 SVGAGI. This CDR3 spans 14 amino acids. This CDR3 is CASSDTVTAGAQYF. The CDR3 bases are TGTGCCAGCAGCGATACCGTGACCGCCGGGGCCCAGTATTTC.

Regarding this clonotype: Possible read error: a much larger clone is one base away. This chain uses TRBV29-1 with TRBJ1-1, with TRBD1 as a possible D gene (5 bases). V was clipped by 4 bases and J by 6 bases, with 21 bases between them. The CDR3 sequence is 15 residues long. CDR1 and CDR2 (germline): SQVTM, ANQGSEA. CDR3 in amino acids: CSVVEQDARGAEAFF. The CDR3 coding sequence is TGCAGCGTTGTCGAACAGGACGCCCGGGGGGCTGAAGCTTTCTTT.

About this clonotype: A much larger clone is a single base away; this may be a read error. The chain links TRBV12-3 or TRBV12-4 to TRBJ2-3; 7 bases fit TRBD2. V shed 6 bases, J shed 7 bases, and the junction held 7 bases outside the gene matches. The CDR3 runs to 13 residues. The DNA of the CDR3 is TGTGCCAGCAGCTCAGGGACTACAAATACGCAGTATTTT. Protein: CASSSGTTNTQYF.

Regarding this clonotype: One end of the junction fails to match germline, which may point to a read error. The CDR3 nucleotides read TGCGCGAGCAGCATGAACACAGGGAAAAAGACCCAGTACTTC. This gives the protein CASSMNTGKKTQYF. V is TRBV5-1 and J is TRBJ2-5; TRBD1 might be the D (6 bases). CDR1 is SGHRS, CDR2 YFSETQ, per germline. This CDR3 is 14 amino acids long.

As for this clonotype: Sequence at one end of the junction differs from germline and may be a read error. This chain connects TRBV29-1 to TRBJ2-3; D ambiguous. CDR1 SQVTM and CDR2 ANQGSEA come from the germline V gene. The CDR3 has 12 amino acids. CDR3 sequence: CIVHLITDTQYF. The DNA of the CDR3 is TGTATCGTCCACTTGATCACAGATACGCAGTATTTT.

Turning to this clonotype: Given the absence of the conserved phenylalanine or tryptophan at the CDR3 end, a read error is likely. The V gene is TRBV11-3, the J gene TRBJ2-3; D uncertain. V lost 10 bases, J lost 3 bases, and 20 bases lay in between. The CDR3 spans 15 residues. Germline V CDR1 and CDR2: SGHNT, YENEEA. The CDR3 DNA reads as TGTGCCAACTCACAGACGGATAGTAGAACAGATACGCAGTATCTT. As protein: CANSQTDSRTDTQYL.

The CDR3 DNA is TGTGCCAGCAGTTATTTTGGAGCTTCCCAAGAGACCCAGTACTTC. It codes for CASSYFGASQETQYF. The chain uses TRBV6-2 or TRBV6-3 and TRBJ2-5; D uncertain. V lost 3 bases and J lost 1, with 12 bases in between. The CDR3 spans 15 residues. Germline V lookup: CDR1 MNHEY, CDR2 SVGEGT.

This clonotype has a single count. With a much larger clone just one base away, this may be a read error. The chain employs TRBV20-1 and TRBJ2-1, with no clear D. CDR3 length equals 14 residues. V was shortened by 3 bases and J by 0 bases, with 9 bases between the two germline ends. Germline V lookup: CDR1 DFQATT, CDR2 SNEGSKA (reference sequence). The CDR3 DNA reads TGCAGTGCTAGGGAATCCCTCTCCTACAATGAGCAGTTCTTC. It encodes CSARESLSYNEQFF.

The rearrangement links TRBV11-2 to TRBJ2-7, with D perhaps assigned TRBD1 or TRBD2 (5 bases each). Per germline, CDR1 SGHAT and CDR2 FQNNGV. This CDR3 contains 17 residues. V shed 0 bases and J shed 13 bases, with 28 bases lying between them. In nucleotides, the CDR3 is TGTGCCAGCAGCTTAGACGGAAGGGACGTGGGAATCTACGATCAATACTTC. It specifies CASSLDGRDVGIYDQYF.

CDR3 in DNA: TGTGCCTGGAGTGGGGGACAGGGGGCAAATCAGCCCCAGCATTTT. This sequence encodes CAWSGGQGANQPQHF. The chain uses TRBV30 and TRBJ1-5, with 12 bases fitting TRBD1. Germline V gene data show CDR1 as GTSNPN and CDR2 as SVGIG (reference sequence). With V trimmed by 1 base and J by 4 bases, 2 bases remained unmatched. The CDR3 runs 15 residues.

This clonotype was seen a few times. The genes are TRBV19 and TRBJ2-7; TRBD1 matches at 11 bases. V shed 4 bases, J shed 3 bases, and the junction held 5 bases outside the gene matches. This CDR3 is 15 amino acids long. Germline CDR1 LNHDA, CDR2 SQIVND (reference sequence). The CDR3 sequence is CASSTGTGGNYEQYF. CDR3 nucleotides: TGTGCCAGTAGTACGGGGACAGGGGGGAACTACGAGCAGTACTTC. Full variable domain (rest looked up from reference TRBV19 and TRBJ2-7): DGGITQSPKYLFRKEGQNVTLSCEQNLNHDAMYWYRQDPGQGLRLIYYSQIVNDFQKGDIAEGYSVSREKKESFPLTVTSAQKNPTAFYLCASSTGTGGNYEQYFGPGTRLTVT.

This clonotype was recorded once. A read error is possible here, since a much larger clone lies one base away. V usage is TRBV29-1 and J usage is TRBJ2-3, with 12 bases identical to TRBD2. CDR1 and CDR2 from the germline V gene are SQVTM and ANQGSEA. The CDR3 is 14 amino acids. V dropped 7 bases and J dropped 5; count of bases not matched to a gene: 7. CDR3 amino acids: CSATSGSGEDTQYF. The DNA of the CDR3 is TGCAGCGCGACTAGCGGGAGTGGAGAAGATACGCAGTATTTT.

This clonotype was seen once. A junction end diverges from the germline sequence, so it may reflect a read error. This chain uses TRBV11-2 with TRBJ1-1; 7 bases fit TRBD1. CDR3 length: 14 amino acids. CDR1 SGHAT and CDR2 FQNNGV come from the germline V gene. DNA of the CDR3: TGTGCCAGCAGCCTAGGGGGCCTGAACAATGAAGCTTTCTTT. Translating gives CASSLGGLNNEAFF. Combining the CDR3 with reference TRBV11-2 and TRBJ1-1 gives the whole variable domain EAGVAQSPRYKIIEKRQSVAFWCNPISGHATLYWYQQILGQGPKLLIQFQNNGVVDDSQLPKDRFSAERLKGVDSTLKIQPAKLEDSAVYLCASSLGGLNNEAFFGQGTRLTVV.

The table lists this clonotype with many counts. The chain has TRBV12-3 or TRBV12-4 and TRBJ2-5, with TRBD1 matching over 7 bases. The CDR3 length is 13 residues. The V segment lost 6 bases and the J segment 3 bases; nucleotides outside the gene matches: 4. Written as DNA, the CDR3 is TGTGCCAGCAGCTGGGACAGTAAAGAGACCCAGTACTTC. This sequence encodes CASSWDSKETQYF.

A remark on this clonotype: Sequence at one end of the junction differs from germline and may be a read error. V and J are TRBV4-3 and TRBJ2-3, with D possibly matching TRBD2 (6 bases). Looked up from germline, CDR1 is LGHNA and CDR2 is YSLEER. The CDR3 length is 15 residues. CDR3 sequence: CASSQELARGDTQYF. The CDR3 DNA reads as TGTGCCAGCAGCCAAGAACTAGCCCGGGGAGATACGCAGTATTTT.

On this clonotype: The final CDR3 position lacks the conserved phenylalanine or tryptophan, pointing to a likely read error. The DNA is omitted, as the CDR3 cannot be located on it reliably, and the CDR3 follows TCRdb's listing. This chain joins TRBV11-2 and TRBJ2-5; no DNA check was done on the table's D call, TRBD2. Termini included, the CDR3 measures 15 amino acids. Germline lookup yields CDR1 SGHAT and CDR2 FQNNGV. The CDR3 sequence: CASSLRRGGLETQCL.

Comment on this clonotype: A much bigger clone sits one base away, suggesting this may be a read error. V usage is TRBV20-1 and J usage is TRBJ2-5; 14 nucleotides agree with TRBD2. The germline V gene encodes CDR1 DFQATT and CDR2 SNEGSKA (reference sequence). CDR3 length: 14 residues. The CDR3 reads CSATGLAGVENQYF. In nucleotides, the CDR3 is TGCAGTGCCACGGGACTAGCGGGAGTGGAGAACCAGTACTTC.

This clonotype appeared once. Its ends do not fully match the called genes, so a read error is possible. This sequence joins TRBV12-3 or TRBV12-4 and TRBJ1-6, with D perhaps matching TRBD1 (5 bases). CDR3 size: 13 residues. The DNA of the CDR3 is TGTGCCAGCAGTCGGGACGGAAATTCATCCCTCCACTTT. It is translated as CASSRDGNSSLHF.

This clonotype was observed a few times. It may be a read error: a sequence one base away is much more abundant. The chain recombines TRBV6-6 with TRBJ2-1, with 9 bases that match TRBD2. The CDR3 extends over 18 amino acids. In germline, CDR1 is MNHNY, CDR2 SVGAGI (reference sequence). As DNA, the CDR3 is TGTGTCAGCAGTTACTCTGTCTGGCGGGAGGGCAGTGGCGATGAGCAGTTCTTC. Protein sequence: CVSSYSVWREGSGDEQFF.

This clonotype was seen only once. This chain uses TRBV29-1 with TRBJ1-6; 8 nucleotides line up with TRBD1. V shed 7 bases, J shed 6 bases, and the junction held 14 bases outside the gene matches. The CDR3 spans 16 residues. The germline CDR1 and CDR2 sequences are SQVTM and ANQGSEA. CDR3 protein: CSADPGGKYGNSPLHF. In nucleotides, the CDR3 is TGCAGCGCTGATCCAGGGGGCAAGTACGGTAATTCACCCCTCCACTTT.

This clonotype was seen only once. Germline is not matched at one junction end, which may reflect a read error. V usage is TRBV12-3 or TRBV12-4 and J usage is TRBJ2-3, with 8 nucleotides matching TRBD2. The CDR3 contains 15 residues. In DNA, the CDR3 is TGTGCCAGCAGCCGGAGCGGGGGCTTCACAGGTACGCAGTATTTT. It specifies CASSRSGGFTGTQYF.

The gene calls are TRBV20-1 and TRBJ1-1; TRBD1 matches 8 bases. Germline V gene sequence: CDR1 DFQATT, CDR2 SNEGSKA (reference sequence). The CDR3 is 15 residues long. CDR3 nucleotides: TGCAGAGCCAACTCAGGGACAGGCGAGAACACTGAAGCTTTCTTT. Protein product: CRANSGTGENTEAFF.